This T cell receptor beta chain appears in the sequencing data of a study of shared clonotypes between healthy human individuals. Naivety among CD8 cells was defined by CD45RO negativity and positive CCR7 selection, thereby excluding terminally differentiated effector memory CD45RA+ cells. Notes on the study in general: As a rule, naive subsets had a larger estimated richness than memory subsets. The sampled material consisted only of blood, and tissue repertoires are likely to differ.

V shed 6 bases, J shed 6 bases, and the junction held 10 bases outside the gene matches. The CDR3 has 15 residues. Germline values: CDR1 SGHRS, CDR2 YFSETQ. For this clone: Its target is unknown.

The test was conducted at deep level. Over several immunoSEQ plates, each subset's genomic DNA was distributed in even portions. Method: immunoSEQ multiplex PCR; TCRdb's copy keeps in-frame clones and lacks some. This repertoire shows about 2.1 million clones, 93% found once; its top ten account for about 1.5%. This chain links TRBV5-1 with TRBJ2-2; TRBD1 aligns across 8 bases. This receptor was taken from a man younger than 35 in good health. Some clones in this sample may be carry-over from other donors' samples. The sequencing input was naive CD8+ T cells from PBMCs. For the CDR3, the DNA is TGCGCCAGCAACAACGGACAGGGTCCGTCCGGGGAGCTGTTTTTT. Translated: CASNNGQGPSGELFF.